The 27 T cell receptor beta chains given below trace back to one sample, sequenced in a study of radiotherapy plus CTLA-4 blockade in lung cancer. Here immunoSEQ multiplex PCR was the method, and the copy in TCRdb shows in-frame clones only, minus some. The data hold about 91,000 clones, with 60% to 80% observed a single time. Here the sequenced sample was peripheral blood, taken from a patient treated with radiotherapy plus ipilimumab. These TCRs come from a human donor with non-small cell lung cancer that progressed on radiotherapy plus ipilimumab.

The chain carries TRBV5-8 and TRBJ2-1; 7 bases agree with TRBD1. The CDR3 covers 16 residues. V dropped 0 bases and J dropped 8; count of bases not matched to a gene: 11. Germline-derived CDR1 and CDR2 are SGHTS and YDEGEE. CDR3 protein: CASSLEGAPRGHEQFF. In DNA, the CDR3 is TGTGCCAGCAGCTTGGAGGGGGCCCCCAGGGGCCATGAGCAGTTCTTC.

J is TRBJ1-4 and V is TRBV6-6, with TRBD1 identical over 7 bases. Germline V gene sequence: CDR1 MNHNY, CDR2 SVGAGI (reference sequence). The CDR3 runs to 14 residues. Losses at the gene ends were 0 bases for V and 9 bases for J; bases not matched to a gene: 4. The CDR3 loop is CASSYSGTAKKLFF. CDR3 bases: TGTGCCAGCAGTTACTCCGGGACAGCAAAAAAACTGTTTTTT.

The chain combines TRBV29-1 with TRBJ2-5; 16 bases map to TRBD2. Trimming removed 6 bases from V and 5 bases from J; junction bases left unmatched: 9. CDR1 is SQVTM, CDR2 ANQGSEA, per germline. The CDR3 spans 16 residues. CDR3 sequence: CSVAGTSGRAQETQYF. CDR3 nucleotide sequence: TGCAGCGTCGCAGGGACTAGCGGGAGGGCCCAGGAGACCCAGTACTTC.

This clone was seen more than once but under ten times. Other DNA sequences in this specimen translate into the identical CDR3. The chain has TRBV7-9 and TRBJ1-1; D gene uncertain. This CDR3 is 12 amino acids long. Per the germline V gene, CDR1 is SEHNR and CDR2 is FQNEAQ (reference sequence). Trimming stripped 1 base from V and 2 bases from J, with 2 bases between. The CDR3: CASSLENTEAFF. DNA for the CDR3: TGTGCCAGCAGCTTAGAAAACACTGAAGCTTTCTTT.

This chain joins TRBV19 and TRBJ1-4; 8 positions match TRBD1. Germline trimming cut 5 bases from V and 3 bases from J; bases unmatched to any gene: 11. Germline CDR1 LNHDA, CDR2 SQIVND (reference sequence). This CDR3 spans 17 amino acids. DNA of the CDR3: TGTGCCAGTAGTTACGGGACAGGCGTCCAGGCTAATGAAAAACTGTTTTTT. Its translation is CASSYGTGVQANEKLFF.

This clone was recorded a few times. The chain carries TRBV28 and TRBJ1-6, with 9 bases aligning to TRBD1. Germline-derived CDR1 and CDR2 are MDHEN and SYDVKM. The CDR3 runs to 16 residues. V was pared by 4 bases and J by 11 bases, with 12 bases of the junction left unmatched. CDR3 residues: CASSSFQQGATAPLHF. CDR3 nucleotides: TGTGCCAGCAGTTCTTTTCAACAGGGGGCGACGGCACCCCTCCACTTT.

The chain recombines TRBV7-2 with TRBJ1-1, with D unresolved. Trimming removed 5 bases from V and 4 bases from J, with 14 bases in between. CDR1 and CDR2 (germline): SGHTA, FQGNSA. The CDR3 runs 14 residues. CDR3 nucleotides: TGTGCCAGCAGCCCCGTCCAAAGTGTCACTGAAGCTTTCTTT. This codes for CASSPVQSVTEAFF.

This chain joins TRBV28 and TRBJ2-7; a weak D match, TRBD1 (5 bases). Germline lookup yields CDR1 MDHEN and CDR2 SYDVKM. V was shortened by 6 bases and J by 4 bases, with 19 bases between the two germline ends. The CDR3 sequence is 15 residues long. DNA for the CDR3: TGTGCCAGCAGCCCCCCCGGCAGGGCGGTGTACGAGCAGTACTTC. Protein sequence: CASSPPGRAVYEQYF.

The chain uses TRBV27 and TRBJ2-5, with 11 bases lining up with TRBD1. The end of the DNA aligns better with TRBJ2-7, so the J call may be wrong. The CDR3 consists of 14 residues. Per germline, CDR1 MNHEY and CDR2 SMNVEV (reference sequence). The CDR3 protein is CASSFGTGGYEQYF. DNA for the CDR3: TGTGCCAGCAGTTTTGGGACAGGGGGCTACGAGCAGTACTTC.

The V and J genes are TRBV4-3 and TRBJ1-1; D gene unclear. V dropped 2 bases and J dropped 0 bases, with 7 bases sitting between them. This CDR3 contains 14 residues. CDR1 and CDR2 (germline): LGHNA, YSLEER. CDR3 in amino acids: CASSQSRVNTEAFF. DNA of the CDR3: TGCGCCAGCAGCCAATCGCGGGTGAACACTGAAGCTTTCTTT.

This clone has just a few counts. The genes are TRBV21-1 and TRBJ1-4; the table names TRBD1, a call not compared with the DNA. TRBV21-1 is labeled a pseudogene. The CDR3 is made up of 17 amino acids. The CDR3 region is CASSKEADRGRWEKLFF. As DNA, the CDR3 is TGTGCCAGCAGCAAAGAAGCGGACAGGGGGCGATGGGAAAAACTGTTTTTT.

This rearrangement joins TRBV11-2 to TRBJ2-1, with unresolved D. V was trimmed by 6 bases and J by 0 bases, leaving 6 bases between them. The CDR3 extends over 13 amino acids. Germline V lookup: CDR1 SGHAT, CDR2 FQNNGV. The CDR3 nucleotides read TGTGCCAGCAGACTGGCCTCCTACAATGAGCAGTTCTTC. The encoded protein is CASRLASYNEQFF.

This sequence joins TRBV18 and TRBJ1-4; 7 bases are shared with TRBD1. The V gene end was trimmed by 5 bases and the J gene end by 7 bases; junction bases not matched to a gene: 13. The germline V gene encodes CDR1 KGHSH and CDR2 LQKENI. The CDR3 runs to 16 residues. The CDR3 protein is CASSFGSTGPSEKLFF. CDR3 DNA: TGTGCCAGCTCATTCGGTTCGACAGGGCCTAGTGAAAAACTGTTTTTT. The full variable domain, rest sourced from reference TRBV18 and TRBJ1-4, is NAGVMQNPRHLVRRRGQEARLRCSPMKGHSHVYWYRQLPEEGLKFMVYLQKENIIDESGMPKERFSAEFPKEGPSILRIQQVVRGDSAAYFCASSFGSTGPSEKLFFGSGTQLSVL.

V and J are TRBV5-1 and TRBJ2-5; D is possibly TRBD1 (5 bases). This CDR3 contains 14 residues. Germline V CDR1 and CDR2: SGHRS, YFSETQ. V shed 0 bases and J shed 5 bases, with 11 bases lying between them. CDR3 region: CASSLGRVTETQYF. CDR3 nucleotides: TGCGCCAGCAGCTTGGGCAGGGTGACGGAGACCCAGTACTTC.

The genes are TRBV27 and TRBJ2-1; 8 nucleotides agree with TRBD1. V trimming: 3 bases; J trimming: 12 bases; junction bases outside the gene matches: 7. The germline V gene has CDR1 MNHEY and CDR2 SMNVEV (reference sequence). CDR3 size: 13 residues. The CDR3 sequence is CASSLTGVDGQFF. The CDR3 DNA is TGTGCCAGCAGTTTGACAGGGGTCGATGGGCAGTTCTTC.

Written as DNA, the CDR3 is TGCGCCAGCAGCCAACCTCTAGCGGGGGGCCACAATGAGCAGTTCTTC. Amino acid sequence: CASSQPLAGGHNEQFF. The chain joins TRBV4-3 to TRBJ2-1; 11 nucleotides align to TRBD2. The germline V gene encodes CDR1 LGHNA and CDR2 YSLEER. The CDR3 is 16 residues long. Trimming removed 2 bases from V and 5 bases from J; junction bases left unmatched: 5.

This clone was counted a single time. The genes are TRBV5-1 and TRBJ1-1, with D tentatively TRBD1 (5 bases). Per germline, CDR1 SGHRS and CDR2 YFSETQ. The CDR3 sequence is 16 residues long. Trimming removed 0 bases from V and 0 bases from J, with 12 bases in between. The CDR3 DNA is TGCGCCAGCAGCTTGGATTCTCGGGGCCTGAACACTGAAGCTTTCTTT. Amino acids: CASSLDSRGLNTEAFF.

In DNA form, the CDR3 reads TGTGCCAGCAGTTACGGGGGGCAAAACACTGAAGCTTTCTTT. Translated, it gives CASSYGGQNTEAFF. This chain uses TRBV6-6 with TRBJ1-1, with a tentative D call TRBD1 (6 bases). CDR1 and CDR2 from the germline V gene are MNHNY and SVGAGI (reference sequence). The V end lost 2 bases, the J end lost 2 bases, and 9 bases lay between the germline ends. This CDR3 has 14 amino acids.

J is TRBJ1-2 and V is TRBV28; 7 bases line up with TRBD1. Germline V gives CDR1 MDHEN, CDR2 SYDVKM. The CDR3 covers 13 residues. Trimming cost V 7 bases and J 4 bases; bases outside gene matches: 6. CDR3 DNA: TGTGCCAGCACTACCGGGACAGCCTATGGCTACACCTTC. Amino acid sequence: CASTTGTAYGYTF.

The rearrangement joins TRBV4-1 to TRBJ1-6, with 7 bases lining up with TRBD1. Germline V gene lookup returns CDR1 MGHRA and CDR2 YSYEKL. The J segment lost 9 bases and the V segment lost 6 bases, leaving 11 bases of the junction unmatched. The CDR3 covers 15 residues. The CDR3 sequence: CASSLGSAGGSPLHF. The CDR3 DNA sequence: TGCGCCAGCAGTCTGGGGTCGGCAGGGGGTTCACCCCTCCACTTT.

This rearrangement joins TRBV27 to TRBJ2-4; 8 bases are shared with TRBD1. Germline V gene data show CDR1 as MNHEY and CDR2 as SMNVEV (reference sequence). The CDR3 contains 16 residues. V shed 4 bases and J 9 bases; nucleotides not matched to a gene: 14. CDR3 nucleotides: TGTGCCAGCAGTTCTCTCGGACAGGGTTTGGAGAGCATTCAGTACTTC. This translates into CASSSLGQGLESIQYF.

The chain recombines TRBV10-2 with TRBJ2-7; 7 nucleotides line up with TRBD1. V lost 3 bases and J lost 2; bases outside the gene matches: 4. The CDR3 consists of 14 residues. Germline V gene sequence: CDR1 WSHSY, CDR2 SAAADI. The CDR3 DNA reads TGCGCCAGCAGTGACTCCAGGGGGACCTACGAGCAGTACTTC. It codes for CASSDSRGTYEQYF.

The rearrangement joins TRBV4-1 to TRBJ2-2; 9 bases fit TRBD2. The CDR3 runs to 13 residues. With V trimmed by 7 bases and J by 6 bases, 3 bases remained unmatched. CDR1 is MGHRA, CDR2 YSYEKL, per germline. CDR3 sequence (DNA): TGCGCCAGCATGGGCGGGAGGGCCGGGGAGCTGTTTTTT. Translated: CASMGGRAGELFF.

This clone was counted a few times. The genes are TRBV6-5 and TRBJ2-1; tentative D call: TRBD1 (5 bases). Germline values: CDR1 MNHEY, CDR2 SVGAGI. V was pared by 4 bases and J by 0 bases, with 7 bases between. This CDR3 contains 14 residues. The CDR3 DNA sequence: TGTGCCAGCAGTTTAGGGGCCTCCTACAATGAGCAGTTCTTC. This sequence encodes CASSLGASYNEQFF.

This chain uses TRBV7-8 with TRBJ2-7; 9 nucleotides align to TRBD2. V gave up 4 bases and J gave up 5 bases; unmatched junction bases: 9. Per the germline V gene, CDR1 is SGHVS and CDR2 is FQNEAQ. The CDR3 extends over 15 amino acids. CDR3 in amino acids: CASSYSSGGLNEQYF. The CDR3 nucleotides read TGTGCCAGCAGCTACTCGAGCGGGGGGCTGAACGAGCAGTACTTC.

The chain carries TRBV7-9 and TRBJ1-4; 9 bases line up with TRBD1. The CDR3 length is 15 residues. With 4 bases clipped from V and 7 bases from J, the junction kept 7 bases outside the gene matches. CDR1 is SEHNR, CDR2 FQNEAQ, per germline (reference sequence). The CDR3 sequence is CASSYPQGAREKLFF. CDR3 coding DNA: TGTGCCAGCAGCTACCCACAGGGGGCACGTGAAAAACTGTTTTTT.

This rearrangement joins TRBV7-8 to TRBJ2-7, with D possibly being TRBD2 (5 bases). Germline values: CDR1 SGHVS, CDR2 FQNEAQ. The length of the CDR3 is 14 residues. V lost 2 bases and J 7 bases, leaving 15 bases between the germline ends. The CDR3 spells CASSLLRASKEQYF. CDR3 sequence (DNA): TGTGCCAGCAGCTTACTCCGGGCTAGCAAGGAGCAGTACTTC.